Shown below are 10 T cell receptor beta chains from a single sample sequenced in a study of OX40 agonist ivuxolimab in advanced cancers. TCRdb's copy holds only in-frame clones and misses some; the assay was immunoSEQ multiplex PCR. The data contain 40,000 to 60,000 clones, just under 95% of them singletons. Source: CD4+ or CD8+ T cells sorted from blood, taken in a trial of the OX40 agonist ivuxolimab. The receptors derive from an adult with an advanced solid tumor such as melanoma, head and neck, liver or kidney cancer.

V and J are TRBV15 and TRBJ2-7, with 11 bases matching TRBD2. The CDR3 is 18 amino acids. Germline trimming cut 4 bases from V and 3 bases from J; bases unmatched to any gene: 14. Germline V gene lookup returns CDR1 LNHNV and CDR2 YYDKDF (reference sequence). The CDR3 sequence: CATSTLDISGRDVYEQYF. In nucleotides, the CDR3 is TGTGCCACCAGCACCTTAGATATTAGCGGGAGGGATGTCTACGAGCAGTACTTC.

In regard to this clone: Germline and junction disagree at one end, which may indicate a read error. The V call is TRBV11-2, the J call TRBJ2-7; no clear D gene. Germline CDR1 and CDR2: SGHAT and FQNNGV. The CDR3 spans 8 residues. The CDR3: CASSPQNF. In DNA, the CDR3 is TGTGCCAGCAGTCCCCAGAACTTC.

The CDR3 DNA reads as TGTGCCAGCAGCTTAGTCCTCGGGACAGGGGAAACAGATACGCAGTATTTT. It specifies CASSLVLGTGETDTQYF. The V gene is TRBV13, the J gene TRBJ2-3; 10 nucleotides line up with TRBD1. The J segment lost 3 bases and the V segment lost 1 base, leaving 7 bases of the junction unmatched. The CDR3 is 17 amino acids. CDR1 and CDR2 from the germline V gene are PRHDT and FYEKMQ (reference sequence).

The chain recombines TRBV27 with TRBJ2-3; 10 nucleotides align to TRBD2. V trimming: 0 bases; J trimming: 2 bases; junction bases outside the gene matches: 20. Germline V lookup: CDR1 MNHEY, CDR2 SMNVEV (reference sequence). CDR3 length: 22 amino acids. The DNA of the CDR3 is TGTGCCAGCAGTTTATCGAGGACAGGACTAGCGGCCCCAGGAACCCACACAGATACGCAGTATTTT. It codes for CASSLSRTGLAAPGTHTDTQYF.

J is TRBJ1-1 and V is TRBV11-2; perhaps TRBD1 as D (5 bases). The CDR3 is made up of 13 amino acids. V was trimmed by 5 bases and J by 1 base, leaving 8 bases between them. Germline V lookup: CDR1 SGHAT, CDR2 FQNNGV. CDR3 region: CASSLGQNTEAFF. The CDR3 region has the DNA TGTGCCAGCAGCCTAGGACAGAACACTGAAGCTTTCTTT.

The CDR3 DNA reads as TGCGCCAGCAGCCTCTCTGGGGGCTTCGATGAGCAGTTCTTC. This translates into CASSLSGGFDEQFF. The chain carries TRBV4-3 and TRBJ2-1; possibly TRBD1 for D (6 bases). In germline, CDR1 is LGHNA, CDR2 YSLEER. This CDR3 contains 14 residues. The ends were cut back, 4 bases at V and 8 bases at J, with 15 bases in the middle.

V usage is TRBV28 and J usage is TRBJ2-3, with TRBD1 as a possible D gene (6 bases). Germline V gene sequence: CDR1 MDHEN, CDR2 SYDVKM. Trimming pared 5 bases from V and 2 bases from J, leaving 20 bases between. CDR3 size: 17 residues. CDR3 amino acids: CASSARHRVQDTDTQYF. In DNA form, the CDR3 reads TGTGCCAGCAGTGCCCGACACAGGGTTCAAGACACAGATACGCAGTATTTT.

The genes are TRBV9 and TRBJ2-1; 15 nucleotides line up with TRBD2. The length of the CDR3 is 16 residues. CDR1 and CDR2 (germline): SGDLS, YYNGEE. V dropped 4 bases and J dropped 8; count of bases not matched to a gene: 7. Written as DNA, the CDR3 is TGTGCCAGCAGCCTACCAGGACTAGCGGGAGGGGATGAGCAGTTCTTC. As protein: CASSLPGLAGGDEQFF.

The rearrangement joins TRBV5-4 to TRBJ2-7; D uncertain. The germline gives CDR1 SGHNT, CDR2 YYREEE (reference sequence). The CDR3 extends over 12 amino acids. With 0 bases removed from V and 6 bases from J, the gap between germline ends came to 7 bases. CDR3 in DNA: TGTGCCAGCAGCTTGGTAGGGTTCGAGCAGTACTTC. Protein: CASSLVGFEQYF.

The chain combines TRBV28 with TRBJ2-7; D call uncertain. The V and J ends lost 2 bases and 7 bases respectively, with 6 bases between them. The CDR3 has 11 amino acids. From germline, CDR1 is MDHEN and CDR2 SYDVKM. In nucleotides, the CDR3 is TGTGCCAGCAGTTTAGCACAGGAGCAGTACTTC. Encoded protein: CASSLAQEQYF. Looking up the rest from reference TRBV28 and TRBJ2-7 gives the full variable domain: DVKVTQSSRYLVKRTGEKVFLECVQDMDHENMFWYRQDPGLGLRLIYFSYDVKMKEKGDIPEGYSVSREKKERFSLILESASTNQTSMYLCASSLAQEQYFGPGTRLTVT.